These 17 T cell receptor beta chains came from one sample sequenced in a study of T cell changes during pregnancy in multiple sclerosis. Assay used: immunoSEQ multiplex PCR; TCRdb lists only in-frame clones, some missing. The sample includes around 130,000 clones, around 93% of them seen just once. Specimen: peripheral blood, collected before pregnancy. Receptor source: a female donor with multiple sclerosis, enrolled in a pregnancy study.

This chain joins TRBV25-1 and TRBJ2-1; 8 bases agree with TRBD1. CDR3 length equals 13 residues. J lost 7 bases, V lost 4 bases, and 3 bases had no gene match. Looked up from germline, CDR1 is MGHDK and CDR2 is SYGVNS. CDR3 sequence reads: CASSVTGGNEQFF. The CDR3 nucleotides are TGTGCCAGCAGTGTAACAGGGGGGAATGAGCAGTTCTTC.

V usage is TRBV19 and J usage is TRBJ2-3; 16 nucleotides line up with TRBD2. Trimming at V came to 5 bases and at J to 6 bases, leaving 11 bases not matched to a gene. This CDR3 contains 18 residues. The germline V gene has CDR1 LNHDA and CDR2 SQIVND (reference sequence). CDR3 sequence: CASSDIGTSGGAWDTQYF. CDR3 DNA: TGTGCCAGTAGTGATATCGGGACTAGCGGGGGGGCATGGGATACGCAGTATTTT.

CDR3 protein: CASSQSTGEIWEQFF. In DNA form, the CDR3 reads TGTGCCAGCAGCCAATCGACAGGGGAGATATGGGAGCAGTTCTTC. The chain employs TRBV16 and TRBJ2-1; 8 bases fit TRBD1. After removal of 0 bases from V and 10 bases from J, the junction contained 8 bases not matched to a gene. The CDR3 contains 15 residues. Germline loops: CDR1 KGHSY, CDR2 FQNENV.

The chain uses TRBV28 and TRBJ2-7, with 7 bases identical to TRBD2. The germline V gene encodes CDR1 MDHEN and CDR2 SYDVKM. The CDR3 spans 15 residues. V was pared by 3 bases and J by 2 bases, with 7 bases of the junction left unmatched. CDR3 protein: CASSLGSGIAYEQYF. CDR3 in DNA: TGTGCCAGCAGTTTGGGGAGCGGGATCGCCTACGAGCAGTACTTC.

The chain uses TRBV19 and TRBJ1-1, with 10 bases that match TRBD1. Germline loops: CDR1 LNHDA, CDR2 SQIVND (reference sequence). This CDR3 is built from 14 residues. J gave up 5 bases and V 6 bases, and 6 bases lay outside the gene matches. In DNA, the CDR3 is TGTGCCAGTAGAGCGGACAGGGGGAGGACTGAAGCTTTCTTT. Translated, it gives CASRADRGRTEAFF.

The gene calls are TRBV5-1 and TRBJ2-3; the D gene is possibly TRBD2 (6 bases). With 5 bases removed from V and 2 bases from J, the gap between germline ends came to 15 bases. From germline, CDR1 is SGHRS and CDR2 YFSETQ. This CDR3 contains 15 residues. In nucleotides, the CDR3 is TGCGCCAGCAGGTTTAGCGGAATCCCCACAGATACGCAGTATTTT. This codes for CASRFSGIPTDTQYF. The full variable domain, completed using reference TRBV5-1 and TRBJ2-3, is KAGVTQTPRYLIKTRGQQVTLSCSPISGHRSVSWYQQTPGQGLQFLFEYFSETQRNKGNFPGRFSGRQFSNSRSEMNVSTLELGDSALYLCASRFSGIPTDTQYFGPGTRLTVL.

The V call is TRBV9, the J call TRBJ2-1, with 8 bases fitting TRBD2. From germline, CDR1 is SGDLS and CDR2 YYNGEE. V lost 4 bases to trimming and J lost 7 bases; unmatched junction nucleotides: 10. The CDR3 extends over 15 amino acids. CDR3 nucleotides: TGTGCCAGCAGCCCACGACTAGCGCTTCGTAATGAGCAGTTCTTC. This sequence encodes CASSPRLALRNEQFF.

The CDR3 sequence: CASSSTGQGNSPLHF. The CDR3 region has the DNA TGTGCCAGCAGCTCCACCGGACAGGGAAATTCACCCCTCCACTTT. This chain uses TRBV5-6 with TRBJ1-6; TRBD1 matches at 8 bases. Germline V lookup: CDR1 SGHDT, CDR2 YYEEEE. The V and J ends lost 3 bases and 7 bases, in that order; junction bases with no gene match: 6. CDR3 length: 15 residues. The full variable domain, with the rest looked up from reference TRBV5-6 and TRBJ1-6, is DAGVTQSPTHLIKTRGQQVTLRCSPKSGHDTVSWYQQALGQGPQFIFQYYEEEERQRGNFPDRFSGHQFPNYSSELNVNALLLGDSALYLCASSSTGQGNSPLHFGNGTRLTVT.

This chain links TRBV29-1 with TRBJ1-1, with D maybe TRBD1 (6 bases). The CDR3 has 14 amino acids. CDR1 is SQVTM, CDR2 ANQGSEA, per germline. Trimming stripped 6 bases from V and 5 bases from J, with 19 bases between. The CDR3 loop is CSVAHSGDGTEAFF. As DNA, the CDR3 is TGCAGCGTCGCCCACTCAGGGGACGGAACTGAAGCTTTCTTT.

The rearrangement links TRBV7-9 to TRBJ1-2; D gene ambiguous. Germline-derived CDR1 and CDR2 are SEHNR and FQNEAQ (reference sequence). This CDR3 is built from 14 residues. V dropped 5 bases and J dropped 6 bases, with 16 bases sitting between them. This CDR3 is CASSPLGGSNGYTF. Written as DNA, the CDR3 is TGTGCCAGCAGCCCCCTGGGAGGGTCAAATGGCTACACCTTC. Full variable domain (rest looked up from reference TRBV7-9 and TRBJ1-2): DTGVSQNPRHKITKRGQNVTFRCDPISEHNRLYWYRQTLGQGPEFLTYFQNEAQLEKSRLLSDRFSAERPKGSFSTLEIQRTEQGDSAMYLCASSPLGGSNGYTFGSGTRLTVV.

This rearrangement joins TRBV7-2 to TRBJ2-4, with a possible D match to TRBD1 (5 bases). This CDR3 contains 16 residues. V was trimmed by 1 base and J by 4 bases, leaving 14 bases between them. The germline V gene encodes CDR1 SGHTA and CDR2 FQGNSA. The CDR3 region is CASSLVARQGKNIQYF. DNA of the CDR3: TGTGCCAGCAGCTTAGTGGCGCGGCAGGGAAAAAACATTCAGTACTTC.

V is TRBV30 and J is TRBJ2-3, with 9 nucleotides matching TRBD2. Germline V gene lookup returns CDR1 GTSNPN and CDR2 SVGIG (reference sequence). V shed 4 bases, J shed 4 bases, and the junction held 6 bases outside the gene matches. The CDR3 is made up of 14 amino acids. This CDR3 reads CAWKVGGGADTQYF. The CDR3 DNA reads TGTGCCTGGAAGGTCGGCGGGGGGGCAGATACGCAGTATTTT.

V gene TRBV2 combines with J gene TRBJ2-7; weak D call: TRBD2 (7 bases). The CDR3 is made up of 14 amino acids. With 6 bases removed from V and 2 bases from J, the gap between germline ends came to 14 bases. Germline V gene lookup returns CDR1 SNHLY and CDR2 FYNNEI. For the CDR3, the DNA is TGTGCCAGCAGCCCGGGGGGCAGCCCCTACGAGCAGTACTTC. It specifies CASSPGGSPYEQYF.

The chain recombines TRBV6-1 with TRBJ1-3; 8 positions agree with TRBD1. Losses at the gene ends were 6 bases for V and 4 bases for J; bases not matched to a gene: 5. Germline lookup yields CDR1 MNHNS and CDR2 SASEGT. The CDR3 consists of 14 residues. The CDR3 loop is CASRHQGAGNTIYF. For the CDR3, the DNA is TGTGCCAGCAGACACCAGGGGGCAGGAAACACCATATATTTT.

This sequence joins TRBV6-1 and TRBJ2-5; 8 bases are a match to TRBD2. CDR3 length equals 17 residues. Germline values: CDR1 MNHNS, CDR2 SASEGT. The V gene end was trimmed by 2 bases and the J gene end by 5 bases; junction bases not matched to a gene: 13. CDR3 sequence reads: CASSEIFGGARRETQYF. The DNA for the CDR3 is TGTGCCAGCAGTGAAATATTCGGGGGGGCGCGGAGGGAGACCCAGTACTTC.

The CDR3 spells CASSRDSDYNEQFF. CDR3 nucleotide sequence: TGCGCCAGCAGCCGGGACAGCGACTACAATGAGCAGTTCTTC. The chain carries TRBV5-1 and TRBJ2-1, with 7 bases fitting TRBD1. V lost 4 bases to trimming and J lost 3 bases; unmatched junction nucleotides: 4. The CDR3 is made up of 14 amino acids. Germline-derived CDR1 and CDR2 are SGHRS and YFSETQ. The full variable domain, in which reference TRBV5-1 and TRBJ2-1 provide the parts outside the CDR3, is KAGVTQTPRYLIKTRGQQVTLSCSPISGHRSVSWYQQTPGQGLQFLFEYFSETQRNKGNFPGRFSGRQFSNSRSEMNVSTLELGDSALYLCASSRDSDYNEQFFGPGTRLTVL.

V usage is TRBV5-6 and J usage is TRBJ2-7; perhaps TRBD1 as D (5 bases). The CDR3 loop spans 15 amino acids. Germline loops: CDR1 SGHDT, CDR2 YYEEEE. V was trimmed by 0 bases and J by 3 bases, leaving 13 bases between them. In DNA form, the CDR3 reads TGTGCCAGCAGCTTGGAGGTAGCAGGGTTCTACGAGCAGTACTTC. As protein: CASSLEVAGFYEQYF.